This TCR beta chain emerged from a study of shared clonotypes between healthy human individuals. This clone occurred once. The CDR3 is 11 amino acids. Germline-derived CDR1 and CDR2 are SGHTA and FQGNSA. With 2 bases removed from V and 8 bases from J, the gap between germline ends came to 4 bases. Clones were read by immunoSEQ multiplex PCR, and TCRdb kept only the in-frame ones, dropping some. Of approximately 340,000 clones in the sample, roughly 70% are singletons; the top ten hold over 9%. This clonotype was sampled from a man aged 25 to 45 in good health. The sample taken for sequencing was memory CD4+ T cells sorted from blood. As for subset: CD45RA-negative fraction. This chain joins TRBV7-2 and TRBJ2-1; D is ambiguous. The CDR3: CASSLFDEQFF. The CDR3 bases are TGTGCCAGCAGCTTATTCGATGAGCAGTTCTTC.